This passage covers 24 T cell receptor beta chains from one sample sequenced in a study of CD8 T cells in ankylosing spondylitis (dated by TCRdb to 2016 to 2017). Library generation was performed with 5' RACE. Sequencing relied on an Illumina HiSeq 2500. TCRdb took the public reads, trimmed them with fastp at Q25, ran MiXCR for clone calling and kept in-frame beta chains. Entries that share a CDR3 protein sequence are merged under the most common genes and DNA. This sample lists about 150,000 distinct CDR3 sequences; under 35% were detected once. Around 6% of the sample is held by the ten biggest clonotypes. Sequenced sample: synovial fluid, either unsorted or a sorted T cell fraction (not recorded which). The receptors were gathered from a male donor with ankylosing spondylitis.

This clonotype was counted many times. V is TRBV3-1 and J is TRBJ1-1; 7 nucleotides match TRBD1. This CDR3 has 12 amino acids. Per germline, CDR1 LGHDT and CDR2 YNNKEL (reference sequence). The J segment lost 7 bases and the V segment lost 4 bases, leaving 3 bases of the junction unmatched. The CDR3 DNA reads as TGTGCCAGCAGCCTAACAGGGGATGAAGCTTTCTTT. This gives the protein CASSLTGDEAFF.

A few counts support this clonotype. The V call is TRBV12-3 or TRBV12-4, the J call TRBJ2-6, with D unclear. The CDR3 runs 15 residues. Between the trimmed V and J ends, which lost 5 bases and 0 bases, there was a span of 8 bases. The chain's CDR3 is CASSPILSGANVLTF. The CDR3 DNA sequence: TGTGCCAGCAGTCCGATCCTCTCTGGGGCCAACGTCCTGACTTTC.

This clonotype was seen a few times. The chain uses TRBV10-3 and TRBJ2-1, with a weak D call TRBD2 (6 bases). Between the trimmed V and J ends, which lost 4 bases and 6 bases, there was a span of 22 bases. Germline V gives CDR1 ENHRY, CDR2 SYGVKD. The CDR3 spans 17 residues. The CDR3 bases are TGTGCCATCAGTGCTGGGACTCTCCTGTTAGGGGTCAATGAGCAGTTCTTC. This sequence encodes CAISAGTLLLGVNEQFF.

This clonotype has a handful of counts. The chain links TRBV12-3 or TRBV12-4 to TRBJ2-1; 11 nucleotides line up with TRBD2. The CDR3 has 18 residues. The trim removed 3 bases at V and 1 base at J, leaving 8 bases unmatched. The chain's CDR3 is CASSFGQGLAVSYNEQFF. The CDR3 nucleotides read TGTGCCAGCAGTTTCGGACAGGGACTAGCGGTTTCCTACAATGAGCAGTTCTTC.

This clonotype was counted between two and nine times. CDR3 sequence: CASSLARKRWEQYF. CDR3 coding DNA: TGTGCCAGCAGCTTAGCCCGGAAACGCTGGGAGCAGTACTTC. The chain recombines TRBV7-2 with TRBJ2-7, with no clear D. Germline V lookup: CDR1 SGHTA, CDR2 FQGNSA. V gave up 0 bases and J gave up 7 bases, with 13 bases separating them. The CDR3 is made up of 14 amino acids.

This clonotype was seen only a few times. J is TRBJ2-5 and V is TRBV14; 9 bases line up with TRBD2. V was clipped by 0 bases and J by 7 bases; unmatched bases: 6. CDR3 size: 15 residues. Germline CDR1 SGHDN, CDR2 FVKESK. In DNA form, the CDR3 reads TGTGCCAGCAGCCAAGAGAGCGGGAGGATGGGGACCCAGTACTTC. Protein sequence: CASSQESGRMGTQYF.

The genes are TRBV3-1 and TRBJ2-5; D may be TRBD2 (5 bases). Germline CDR1 and CDR2: LGHDT and YNNKEL (reference sequence). V lost 4 bases and J 4 bases, leaving 7 bases between the germline ends. The length of the CDR3 is 12 residues. CDR3 DNA sequence: TGTGCCAGCAGCCGAGGGCTAGAGACCCAGTACTTC. This sequence encodes CASSRGLETQYF.

This clonotype was observed a few times. V and J are TRBV14 and TRBJ2-1, with 10 nucleotides matching TRBD2. The J segment lost 5 bases and the V segment lost 4 bases, leaving 11 bases of the junction unmatched. Germline CDR1 and CDR2: SGHDN and FVKESK. The CDR3 runs 17 residues. This CDR3 reads CASSRLLAGPSNNEQFF. The DNA for the CDR3 is TGTGCCAGCAGCCGTTTACTAGCGGGGCCATCTAACAATGAGCAGTTCTTC.

This clonotype was observed at least ten times. This chain connects TRBV12-3 or TRBV12-4 to TRBJ1-4; tentative D call: TRBD1 (5 bases). Trimming took off 6 bases at V and 5 bases at J, with 16 bases between the two ends. The length of the CDR3 is 15 residues. The CDR3 spells CASRAAGTENEKLFF. In nucleotides, the CDR3 is TGTGCCAGCAGGGCCGCCGGGACGGAGAATGAAAAACTGTTTTTT.

This clonotype turned up a few times. The chain links TRBV2 to TRBJ2-4, with unresolved D. V lost 5 bases, J lost 5 bases, and 13 bases lay in between. This CDR3 region has 14 residues. Per germline, CDR1 SNHLY and CDR2 FYNNEI. The CDR3: CASSPPAGENIQYF. As DNA, the CDR3 is TGTGCCAGCAGTCCCCCGGCTGGGGAAAACATTCAGTACTTC.

The chain combines TRBV7-3 with TRBJ2-1, with 7 bases aligning to TRBD2. In germline, CDR1 is SGHTA, CDR2 FQGTGA. With 5 bases clipped from V and 4 bases from J, the junction kept 8 bases outside the gene matches. This CDR3 has 15 amino acids. In DNA form, the CDR3 reads TGTGCCAGCAGCCGTCCTAGCGGTAGTTACAATGAGCAGTTCTTC. Translated: CASSRPSGSYNEQFF.

The chain couples TRBV9 to TRBJ2-5; 11 bases match TRBD2. The CDR3 spans 16 residues. CDR1 and CDR2 (germline): SGDLS, YYNGEE. Trimming at V came to 2 bases and at J to 3 bases, leaving 6 bases not matched to a gene. The CDR3 reads CASSVTSGRREETQYF. CDR3 in DNA: TGTGCCAGCAGCGTTACTAGCGGGAGAAGAGAAGAGACCCAGTACTTC.

This chain links TRBV24-1 with TRBJ1-5, with 7 nucleotides matching TRBD1. With 0 bases clipped from V and 0 bases from J, the junction kept 13 bases outside the gene matches. This CDR3 is 20 amino acids long. Germline loops: CDR1 KGHDR, CDR2 SFDVKD. CDR3 nucleotide sequence: TGTGCCACCAGTGATTTGCAGGTGCAGGGGGGGAGATATAGCAATCAGCCCCAGCATTTT. It codes for CATSDLQVQGGRYSNQPQHF.

This clonotype was recorded a few times. The chain couples TRBV28 to TRBJ2-2; D is undetermined. Germline CDR1 and CDR2: MDHEN and SYDVKM. This CDR3 has 12 residues. V lost 8 bases to trimming and J lost 0 bases, with 4 bases between them. The DNA for the CDR3 is TGTGCCAGCGGGACGAACACCGGGGAGCTGTTTTTT. Translated, it gives CASGTNTGELFF.

V and J are TRBV29-1 and TRBJ2-5; the D gene is possibly TRBD2 (6 bases). The V end lost 7 bases, the J end lost 5 bases, and 11 bases lay between the germline ends. The CDR3 contains 11 residues. CDR1 and CDR2 from the germline V gene are SQVTM and ANQGSEA. The CDR3 bases are TGCAGCGCGGGGGAGCGGGAGACCCAGTACTTC. Translation gives CSAGERETQYF.

This clonotype showed up just a few times. The genes are TRBV5-1 and TRBJ2-2; the D gene is possibly TRBD1 (7 bases). The CDR3 runs 15 residues. V lost 3 bases, J lost 4 bases, and 13 bases lay in between. The germline CDR1 and CDR2 sequences are SGHRS and YFSETQ. The CDR3 protein is CASSSRGEVTGELFF. CDR3 DNA sequence: TGCGCCAGCAGCTCCAGGGGGGAGGTCACCGGGGAGCTGTTTTTT. The full variable domain, in which reference TRBV5-1 and TRBJ2-2 provide the parts outside the CDR3, is KAGVTQTPRYLIKTRGQQVTLSCSPISGHRSVSWYQQTPGQGLQFLFEYFSETQRNKGNFPGRFSGRQFSNSRSEMNVSTLELGDSALYLCASSSRGEVTGELFFGEGSRLTVL.

In its sample, this clonotype was seen many times. This sequence joins TRBV12-3 or TRBV12-4 and TRBJ2-1; 8 bases fit TRBD2. This CDR3 is built from 15 residues. Germline trimming cut 6 bases from V and 0 bases from J; bases unmatched to any gene: 4. CDR3 in DNA: TGTGCCAGCAGCTTAAGCGGGAGCTCCTACAATGAGCAGTTCTTC. This encodes CASSLSGSSYNEQFF.

This clonotype was counted a few times. The chain has TRBV7-3 and TRBJ2-1; TRBD2 might be the D (5 bases). Trimming pared 0 bases from V and 6 bases from J, leaving 12 bases between. The CDR3 has 15 residues. Germline V gene data show CDR1 as SGHTA and CDR2 as FQGTGA. In nucleotides, the CDR3 is TGTGCCAGCAGCTTAACGTCGGGGAGCACCAATGAGCAGTTCTTC. Protein product: CASSLTSGSTNEQFF.

The J gene is TRBJ1-1, the V gene TRBV7-8; D gene unclear. Germline CDR1 SGHVS, CDR2 FQNEAQ. The CDR3 contains 14 residues. V lost 0 bases and J 4 bases, leaving 9 bases between the germline ends. CDR3: CASSLAPGSTEAFF. The CDR3 bases are TGTGCCAGCAGCTTAGCGCCGGGGTCCACTGAAGCTTTCTTT.

There are many counts of this clonotype. This chain connects TRBV6-1 to TRBJ2-7; 9 positions agree with TRBD2. Germline loops: CDR1 MNHNS, CDR2 SASEGT. Trimming at V came to 5 bases and at J to 3 bases, leaving 8 bases not matched to a gene. The CDR3 has 15 residues. The CDR3 sequence: CASSPTTSGDYEQYF. The CDR3 DNA reads TGTGCCAGCAGTCCTACGACTAGCGGAGACTACGAGCAGTACTTC.

The chain combines TRBV18 with TRBJ2-2; the match to TRBD2 covers 10 bases. The V segment lost 3 bases and the J segment 1 base; nucleotides outside the gene matches: 2. Germline assignment: CDR1 KGHSH and CDR2 LQKENI. The CDR3 is 16 amino acids. This CDR3 reads CASSPPSGRNTGELFF. The CDR3 nucleotides are TGTGCCAGCTCACCTCCTAGCGGGAGGAACACCGGGGAGCTGTTTTTT.

CDR3 nucleotides: TGTGCCAGCAGTTCCCCGGGACAGAAAAATGAAAAACTGTTTTTT. Amino acids: CASSSPGQKNEKLFF. The chain combines TRBV28 with TRBJ1-4, with 7 nucleotides matching TRBD1. CDR1 and CDR2 (germline): MDHEN, SYDVKM. CDR3 size: 15 residues. V trimming: 4 bases; J trimming: 5 bases; junction bases outside the gene matches: 7.

This clonotype was seen repeatedly, ten times or more. The chain joins TRBV12-3 or TRBV12-4 to TRBJ2-1; no clear D. The germline V and J ends were trimmed by 7 bases and 3 bases, with 10 bases remaining between them. CDR3 length: 13 residues. CDR3 DNA: TGTGCCAGCACCTTAGACGGCTACAATGAGCAGTTCTTC. This translates into CASTLDGYNEQFF.

This clonotype was picked up a small number of times. The chain has TRBV5-6 and TRBJ2-1, with 9 bases identical to TRBD2. This CDR3 is built from 16 residues. The germline V gene has CDR1 SGHDT and CDR2 YYEEEE. J was trimmed by 4 bases and V by 0 bases; bases with no gene match: 5. The CDR3 is CASSLAAGGPYNEQFF. The CDR3 DNA sequence: TGTGCCAGCAGCTTGGCCGCGGGAGGGCCGTACAATGAGCAGTTCTTC.